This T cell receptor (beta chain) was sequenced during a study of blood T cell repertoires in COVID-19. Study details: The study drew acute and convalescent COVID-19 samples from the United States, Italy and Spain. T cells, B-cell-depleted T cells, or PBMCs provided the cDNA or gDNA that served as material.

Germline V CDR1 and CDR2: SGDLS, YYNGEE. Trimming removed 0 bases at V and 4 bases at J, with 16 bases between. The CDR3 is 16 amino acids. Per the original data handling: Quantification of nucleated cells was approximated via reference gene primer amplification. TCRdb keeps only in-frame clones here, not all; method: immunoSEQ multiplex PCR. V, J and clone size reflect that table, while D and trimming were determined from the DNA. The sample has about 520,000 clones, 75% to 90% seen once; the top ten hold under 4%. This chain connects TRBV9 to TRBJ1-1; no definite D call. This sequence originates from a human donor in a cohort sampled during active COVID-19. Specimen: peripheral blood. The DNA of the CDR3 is TGTGCCAGCAGCGTAGAGGAGAGGGCATGGGGCACTGAAGCTTTCTTT. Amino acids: CASSVEERAWGTEAFF.